This T cell receptor beta chain was captured by sequencing in a study of blood T cell repertoires in COVID-19. About the research overall: Samples taken during acute and convalescent COVID-19 were collected in the United States, Italy and Spain. PBMCs, B-cell-depleted T cells, or T cells provided the cDNA or gDNA that made up the material.

In regard to this clone: One junction end disagrees with the germline gene, perhaps due to a read error.

The CDR3 extends over 14 amino acids. Looked up from germline, CDR1 is MNHEY and CDR2 is SVGEGT. The protocol was immunoSEQ multiplex PCR, while the TCRdb copy is restricted to in-frame clones and leaves out a portion. The sample lists around 250,000 clones, approximately 88% occurring once. The chain is built from TRBV6-2 or TRBV6-3 and TRBJ1-2, with D tentatively TRBD1 (5 bases). The source material was PBMCs or T cells enriched from blood (not recorded which). The sequence was obtained from a woman between 35 and 50 years old who had been exposed to COVID-19. In nucleotides, the CDR3 is TGTGCCAGCAGTTACTCCGAGGGGCGGGAGGAAGAGAACTTC. This encodes CASSYSEGREEENF.